This T cell receptor beta chain originates from a study of CD8 T cells in ankylosing spondylitis. Trimming removed 6 bases at V and 4 bases at J, with 17 bases between. This CDR3 contains 15 residues. The V gene's germline CDR1 is MDHEN and CDR2 SYDVKM. TCRdb fed the 5' RACE reads into MiXCR, producing one record per CDR3 protein. The sample has about 800,000 distinct CDR3 sequences; about 12% are singletons. Points from the study as a whole: In ankylosing spondylitis blood, a motif of roughly eight highly homologous TCR beta variants appeared characteristic.

Turning to this clonotype: Its specificity is not known.

The clonotype comes from a male donor with ankylosing spondylitis. The chain carries TRBV28 and TRBJ2-3; the D gene is possibly TRBD2 (6 bases). Sample: blood, either unsorted or a sorted T cell fraction (not recorded which). This chain's CDR3 is CASSAGTLNSDTQYF. The CDR3 DNA sequence: TGTGCCAGCAGCGCCGGGACTCTAAATTCAGATACGCAGTATTTT.